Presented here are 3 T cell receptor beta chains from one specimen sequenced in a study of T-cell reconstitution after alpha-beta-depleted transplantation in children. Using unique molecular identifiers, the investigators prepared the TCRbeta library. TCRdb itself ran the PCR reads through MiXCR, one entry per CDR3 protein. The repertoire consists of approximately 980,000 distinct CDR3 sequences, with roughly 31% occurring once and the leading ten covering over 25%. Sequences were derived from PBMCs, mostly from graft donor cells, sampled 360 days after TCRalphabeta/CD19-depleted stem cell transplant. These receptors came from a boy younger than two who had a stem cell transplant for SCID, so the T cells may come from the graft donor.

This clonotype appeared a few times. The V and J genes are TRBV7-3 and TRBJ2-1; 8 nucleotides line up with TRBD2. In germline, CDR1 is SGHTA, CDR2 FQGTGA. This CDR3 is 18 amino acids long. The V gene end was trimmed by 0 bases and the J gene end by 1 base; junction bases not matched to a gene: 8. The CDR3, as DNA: TGTGCCAGCAGCTTAACGAGTGTAGCGGGGCGGTCCTACAATGAGCAGTTCTTC. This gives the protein CASSLTSVAGRSYNEQFF.

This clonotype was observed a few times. The CDR3 DNA reads as TGTGCCATCAGTGAGTCGTTGGGACGTAAGAGCTCCTACGAGCAGTACTTC. Amino acids: CAISESLGRKSSYEQYF. The V call is TRBV10-3, the J call TRBJ2-7; perhaps D is TRBD1 or TRBD2 (5 bases each). Germline CDR1 and CDR2: ENHRY and SYGVKD. The V and J ends lost 0 bases and 0 bases respectively, with 15 bases between them. CDR3 length: 17 residues.

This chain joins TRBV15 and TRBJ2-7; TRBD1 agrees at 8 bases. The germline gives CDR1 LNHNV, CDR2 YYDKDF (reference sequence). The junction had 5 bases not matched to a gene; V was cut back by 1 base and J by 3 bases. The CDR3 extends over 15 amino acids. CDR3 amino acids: CATSRGTGKSYEQYF. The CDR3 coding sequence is TGTGCCACCAGCAGAGGGACAGGGAAGAGCTACGAGCAGTACTTC.